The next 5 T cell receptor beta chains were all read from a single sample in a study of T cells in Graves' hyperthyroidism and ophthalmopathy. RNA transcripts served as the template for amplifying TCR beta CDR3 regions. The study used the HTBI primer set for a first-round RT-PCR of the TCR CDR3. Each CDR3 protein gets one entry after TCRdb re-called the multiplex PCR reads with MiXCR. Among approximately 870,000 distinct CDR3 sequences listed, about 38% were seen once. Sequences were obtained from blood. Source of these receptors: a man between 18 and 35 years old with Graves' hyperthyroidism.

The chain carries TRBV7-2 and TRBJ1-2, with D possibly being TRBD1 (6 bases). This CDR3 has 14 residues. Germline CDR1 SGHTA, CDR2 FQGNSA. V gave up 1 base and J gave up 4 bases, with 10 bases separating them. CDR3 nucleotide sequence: TGTGCCAGCAGCTTAGTTGGGGGCAGCTATGGCTACACCTTC. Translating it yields CASSLVGGSYGYTF.

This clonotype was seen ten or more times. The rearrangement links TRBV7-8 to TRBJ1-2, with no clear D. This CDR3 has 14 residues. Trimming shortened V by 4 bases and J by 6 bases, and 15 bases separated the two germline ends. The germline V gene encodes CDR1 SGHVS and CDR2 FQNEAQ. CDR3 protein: CASSWTTKGDGYTF. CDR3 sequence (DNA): TGTGCCAGCAGCTGGACTACAAAGGGCGATGGCTACACCTTC.

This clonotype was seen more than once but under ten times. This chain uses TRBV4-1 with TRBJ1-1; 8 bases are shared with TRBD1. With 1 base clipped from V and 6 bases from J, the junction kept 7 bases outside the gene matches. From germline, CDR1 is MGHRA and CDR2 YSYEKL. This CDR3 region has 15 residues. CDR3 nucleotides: TGCGCCAGCAGCCAAGCCGCAGGGGGCCGCCCTGAAGCTTTCTTT. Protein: CASSQAAGGRPEAFF.

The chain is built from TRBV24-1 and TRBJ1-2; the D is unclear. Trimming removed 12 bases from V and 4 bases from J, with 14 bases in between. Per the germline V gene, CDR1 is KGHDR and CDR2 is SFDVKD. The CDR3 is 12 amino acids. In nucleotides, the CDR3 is TGTGCCCCCGGGATACTGGCCTATGGCTACACCTTC. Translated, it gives CAPGILAYGYTF.

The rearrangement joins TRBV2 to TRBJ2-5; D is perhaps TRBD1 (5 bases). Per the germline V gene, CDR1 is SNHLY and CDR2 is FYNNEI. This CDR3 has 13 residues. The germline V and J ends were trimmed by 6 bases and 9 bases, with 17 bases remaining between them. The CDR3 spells CASRADSNQPQYF. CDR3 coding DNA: TGTGCCAGCAGGGCCGACAGCAATCAGCCCCAGTACTTC.